The 12 T cell receptor beta chains below were found in one sample sequenced in a study of T cells in Graves' hyperthyroidism and ophthalmopathy (dated by TCRdb to the late 2010s). Libraries were made using multiplex PCR. Sequencing used an Illumina HiSeq 2000. TCR beta CDR3 regions were amplified from RNA transcripts. The TCR CDR3 was subjected to a first round of RT-PCR using the HTBI primer set and the Qiagen OneStep RT-PCR kit. TCRdb trimmed public reads at Q25 via fastp, called clones via MiXCR and kept in-frame beta chains. Entries are consolidated by CDR3 protein sequence, retaining the most common genes and DNA. The sample profile shows some 800,000 distinct CDR3 sequences; 38% of them were found once. The leading ten clones occupy 8% to 9% of the sample. The source material was blood. The receptor source for this set is a man aged 18 to 35 with Graves' hyperthyroidism.

The rearrangement links TRBV29-1 to TRBJ1-1; D is perhaps TRBD1 (6 bases). Between the trimmed V and J ends, which lost 8 bases and 4 bases, there was a span of 14 bases. The germline gives CDR1 SQVTM, CDR2 ANQGSEA. There are 12 residues in the CDR3. The CDR3 here is CSQTGSSTEAFF. CDR3 bases: TGCAGCCAAACAGGGAGTAGCACTGAAGCTTTCTTT.

This clonotype appeared many times. The chain joins TRBV7-2 to TRBJ2-2; possible D gene TRBD1, 6 bases. This CDR3 is 14 amino acids long. Germline lookup yields CDR1 SGHTA and CDR2 FQGNSA. The V gene lost 10 bases and the J gene lost 4 bases, with 16 bases spanning the gap. The CDR3 bases are TGTGCCACCGCTCTACAGGGAACCACCGGGGAGCTGTTTTTT. It specifies CATALQGTTGELFF.

V usage is TRBV20-1 and J usage is TRBJ2-7; TRBD2 matches at 12 bases. The CDR3 runs 15 residues. Germline lookup yields CDR1 DFQATT and CDR2 SNEGSKA (reference sequence). The trim removed 2 bases at V and 5 bases at J, leaving 7 bases unmatched. In DNA form, the CDR3 reads TGCAGTGCTAGACGGAGACTAGCGGGAGAAGACGAGCAGTACTTC. This codes for CSARRRLAGEDEQYF.

V gene TRBV7-3 combines with J gene TRBJ2-7, with a tentative D call TRBD2 (5 bases). Germline-derived CDR1 and CDR2 are SGHTA and FQGTGA. The V and J ends lost 8 bases and 3 bases respectively, with 14 bases between them. There are 13 residues in the CDR3. The chain's CDR3 is CASSPREDYEQYF. The CDR3, as DNA: TGTGCCAGCTCACCACGGGAAGACTACGAGCAGTACTTC.

This clonotype was detected ten times or more. The chain uses TRBV7-8 and TRBJ1-2; D call uncertain. Trimming took off 1 base at V and 0 bases at J, with 9 bases between the two ends. The CDR3 is made up of 15 amino acids. Germline assignment: CDR1 SGHVS and CDR2 FQNEAQ. The CDR3 nucleotides are TGTGCCAGCAGCTTAGTTGCGGCGACTAACTATGGCTACACCTTC. It yields the protein CASSLVAATNYGYTF.

This clonotype was detected ten times or more. CDR3 in amino acids: CSADAGDRPEAFF. The CDR3 region has the DNA TGCAGCGCCGATGCAGGGGATCGTCCCGAAGCTTTCTTT. The chain is built from TRBV29-1 and TRBJ1-1; D possibly corresponds to TRBD1 (6 bases). This CDR3 has 13 residues. Germline-derived CDR1 and CDR2 are SQVTM and ANQGSEA. Trimming took off 7 bases at V and 8 bases at J, with 20 bases between the two ends.

The chain recombines TRBV2 with TRBJ1-2, with D maybe TRBD1 (6 bases). From germline, CDR1 is SNHLY and CDR2 FYNNEI. This CDR3 has 15 amino acids. Trimming cost V 3 bases and J 5 bases, with 16 bases left between them. The CDR3 here is CASSDEGGTSYGYTF. The CDR3 DNA reads TGTGCCAGCAGTGATGAGGGCGGGACAAGTTATGGCTACACCTTC.

The rearrangement links TRBV4-3 to TRBJ1-2, with D perhaps TRBD1 (6 bases). Germline assignment: CDR1 LGHNA and CDR2 YSLEER. The CDR3 is made up of 14 amino acids. V lost 0 bases, J lost 8 bases, and 13 bases lay in between. The CDR3 spells CASSQDGAGVGYTF. The CDR3 DNA reads TGCGCCAGCAGCCAAGATGGGGCAGGGGTCGGCTACACCTTC.

The chain combines TRBV7-8 with TRBJ1-2, with TRBD1 matching 7 bases. The CDR3 is 14 residues long. Trimming took 4 bases from V and 4 from J; bases not matched to a gene: 6. CDR1 and CDR2 (germline): SGHVS, FQNEAQ. CDR3: CASSYRQGGYGYTF. CDR3 DNA: TGTGCCAGCAGCTACCGACAGGGAGGCTATGGCTACACCTTC.

This clonotype was recorded only once. The CDR3 does not close with the conserved phenylalanine or tryptophan, likely indicating a read error. The chain employs TRBV7-9 and TRBJ1-1, with D hard to call. This CDR3 comprises 14 residues. Per the germline V gene, CDR1 is SEHNR and CDR2 is FQNEAQ (reference sequence). Trimming took 7 bases from V and 4 from J, leaving 16 bases between them. The CDR3 is CASTGVVAGTEAFL. The CDR3 DNA is TGTGCCAGCACCGGGGTAGTAGCGGGCACTGAAGCTTTCCTT.

V gene TRBV29-1 combines with J gene TRBJ2-5; possibly TRBD1 for D (6 bases). The ends were cut back, 7 bases at V and 6 bases at J, with 15 bases in the middle. The CDR3 has 12 amino acids. CDR1 SQVTM and CDR2 ANQGSEA come from the germline V gene. CDR3 sequence reads: CSAWARGQTQYF. CDR3 DNA sequence: TGCAGCGCTTGGGCCAGGGGTCAGACCCAGTACTTC.

J is TRBJ1-2 and V is TRBV10-3; D uncertain. This CDR3 is built from 12 residues. Looked up from germline, CDR1 is ENHRY and CDR2 is SYGVKD. V was clipped by 2 bases and J by 8 bases, with 9 bases between them. CDR3 sequence: CAISEEDLGYTF. The DNA of the CDR3 is TGTGCCATCAGTGAGGAGGATTTAGGCTACACCTTC.